Below, 25 T cell receptor beta chains from the same sample are listed, as sequenced in a study of T cell repertoires in cytomegalovirus infection. MiXCR, applied by TCRdb to the reads, yields one record per CDR3 protein. The sample yields approximately 500,000 distinct CDR3 sequences, 11% seen once. The material sequenced was PBMCs. The origin of the receptors is a human donor in good health (CMV status not recorded). Some clones in this sample may be carry-over from other donors' samples.

At least ten counts were recorded for this clonotype. This chain links TRBV18 with TRBJ1-4, with D possibly TRBD1 on 5 matching bases. In germline, CDR1 is KGHSH, CDR2 LQKENI. Trimming cost V 0 bases and J 10 bases, with 18 bases left between them. The CDR3 sequence is 16 residues long. The CDR3 is CASSPPIRDRAIKLFF. CDR3 bases: TGTGCCAGCTCACCACCGATCCGTGACAGAGCCATAAAACTGTTTTTT.

This clonotype was observed a few times. V gene TRBV15 combines with J gene TRBJ2-2; no definite D call. Germline V gene data show CDR1 as LNHNV and CDR2 as YYDKDF (reference sequence). The germline V and J ends were trimmed by 1 base and 5 bases, with 2 bases remaining between them. The CDR3 consists of 12 residues. The CDR3 DNA reads as TGTGCCACCAGCAGAGGTACCGGGGAGCTGTTTTTT. Amino acid sequence: CATSRGTGELFF.

This clonotype was observed a few times. The chain joins TRBV18 to TRBJ1-1, with 7 bases aligning to TRBD1. The germline CDR1 and CDR2 sequences are KGHSH and LQKENI. The CDR3 runs to 14 residues. The V segment lost 6 bases and the J segment 6 bases; nucleotides outside the gene matches: 10. As DNA, the CDR3 is TGTGCCAGCTCCCGCGACAGGGTTTCGGCTGAAGCTTTCTTT. Encoded protein: CASSRDRVSAEAFF.

This clonotype was recorded many times. This chain links TRBV7-9 with TRBJ1-2; D uncertain. This CDR3 has 15 amino acids. Germline-derived CDR1 and CDR2 are SEHNR and FQNEAQ (reference sequence). Trimming removed 5 bases from V and 5 bases from J, with 18 bases in between. CDR3 in amino acids: CASSPSGGYLYGYTF. The CDR3 region has the DNA TGTGCCAGCAGCCCGAGTGGAGGGTACTTATATGGCTACACCTTC.

In this sample, this clonotype turned up many times. The chain joins TRBV28 to TRBJ1-5; TRBD1 might be the D (6 bases). There are 13 residues in the CDR3. The V gene's germline CDR1 is MDHEN and CDR2 SYDVKM. V was shortened by 10 bases and J by 1 base, with 11 bases between the two germline ends. The CDR3 here is CAIQTGSNQPQHF. The DNA of the CDR3 is TGTGCCATCCAGACAGGCAGCAATCAGCCCCAGCATTTT.

This clonotype was detected many times. This chain connects TRBV24-1 to TRBJ2-2; D is unresolved. CDR3 size: 14 residues. The V end was cut by 5 bases, the J end by 3 bases, with 9 bases between. Germline CDR1 is KGHDR and CDR2 is SFDVKD. The CDR3 here is CATSGNRDTGELFF. CDR3 in DNA: TGTGCCACCAGTGGTAACAGAGACACCGGGGAGCTGTTTTTT.

As for this clonotype: A much bigger clone sits one base away, suggesting this may be a read error. The chain recombines TRBV11-2 with TRBJ2-3; no clear D gene. Germline lookup yields CDR1 SGHAT and CDR2 FQNNGV. This CDR3 is 13 amino acids long. CDR3 region: CASGFRLLDTQYF. Here the CDR3 DNA reads TGTGCCAGCGGCTTTCGACTCTTAGATACGCAGTATTTT. Full variable domain (missing parts from reference TRBV11-2 and TRBJ2-3): EAGVAQSPRYKIIEKRQSVAFWCNPISGHATLYWYQQILGQGPKLLIQFQNNGVVDDSQLPKDRFSAERLKGVDSTLKIQPAKLEDSAVYLCASGFRLLDTQYFGPGTRLTVL.

The chain is built from TRBV6-6 and TRBJ2-1; tentatively, D is TRBD1 or TRBD2 (5 bases each). Germline values: CDR1 MNHNY, CDR2 SVGAGI (reference sequence). This CDR3 spans 14 amino acids. Deletions cut 2 bases from V and 6 bases from J, with 11 bases between. The CDR3 sequence: CASSYGTASNEQFF. CDR3 DNA: TGTGCCAGCAGTTACGGGACGGCTAGCAATGAGCAGTTCTTC.

This rearrangement joins TRBV12-3 or TRBV12-4 to TRBJ2-2; either TRBD1 or TRBD2 may supply D (6 bases each). This CDR3 has 17 residues. V lost 4 bases and J lost 5, with 20 bases in between. DNA for the CDR3: TGTGCCAGCAGTTCCCTCCGAGGGGGGCGCCGGACCGGGGAGCTGTTTTTT. It yields the protein CASSSLRGGRRTGELFF.

The genes are TRBV20-1 and TRBJ1-2; no firm D call. V was shortened by 0 bases and J by 5 bases, with 10 bases between the two germline ends. The CDR3 loop spans 13 amino acids. Germline V CDR1 and CDR2: DFQATT, SNEGSKA (reference sequence). The CDR3 here is CSARDGQPYGYTF. CDR3 in DNA: TGCAGTGCTAGAGATGGTCAGCCGTATGGCTACACCTTC.

The rearrangement joins TRBV7-2 to TRBJ2-5; a weak D match, TRBD2 (6 bases). V was clipped by 4 bases and J by 7 bases, with 13 bases between them. The CDR3 is 13 amino acids. CDR1 is SGHTA and CDR2 is FQGNSA in the germline V gene. CDR3 amino acids: CASSSTRAATQYF. CDR3 DNA sequence: TGTGCCAGCAGCTCGACTAGAGCGGCGACCCAGTACTTC.

The chain has TRBV9 and TRBJ2-7; D possibly corresponds to TRBD2 (5 bases). V dropped 1 base and J dropped 4 bases, with 12 bases sitting between them. Germline CDR1 reads SGDLS; CDR2 reads YYNGEE. This CDR3 has 14 amino acids. The CDR3 DNA reads as TGTGCCAGCAGCGTAATGTCTGGCGGGTACGAGCAGTACTTC. Residues: CASSVMSGGYEQYF.

The sample holds many counts of this clonotype. This chain uses TRBV7-3 with TRBJ2-3; D not certain. The CDR3 totals 9 residues. In germline, CDR1 is SGHTA, CDR2 FQGTGA. Trimming removed 5 bases at V and 13 bases at J, with 7 bases between. The CDR3: CASSPPEYF. CDR3 bases: TGTGCCAGCAGCCCTCCTGAGTATTTT.

This clonotype was counted at least ten times. The chain carries TRBV20-1 and TRBJ2-7; tentative D call: TRBD1 (6 bases). Trimming removed 0 bases at V and 3 bases at J, with 12 bases between. CDR3 size: 14 residues. CDR1 is DFQATT and CDR2 is SNEGSKA in the germline V gene (reference sequence). Written as DNA, the CDR3 is TGCAGTGCTAGAGATCAACAGGGAAACTACGAGCAGTACTTC. Translated, it gives CSARDQQGNYEQYF.

This clonotype was recorded at least ten times. Given the absence of the conserved phenylalanine or tryptophan at the CDR3 end, a read error is likely. The limits of the CDR3 on the DNA are not certain, so only TCRdb's listed CDR3 is given. The chain uses TRBV6-1 and TRBJ2-3; the table's D call of TRBD1 was not tested on the DNA. The CDR3 is 13 amino acids long, termini counted. Germline CDR1 reads MNHNS; CDR2 reads SASEGT. The CDR3 here is CASSEDRRGATNT.

The chain employs TRBV6-6 and TRBJ2-3; 9 bases match TRBD2. The CDR3 consists of 17 residues. Looked up from germline, CDR1 is MNHNY and CDR2 is SVGAGI (reference sequence). Losses at the gene ends were 5 bases for V and 10 bases for J; bases not matched to a gene: 19. The CDR3 spells CASSPFSGSEGEDSQYF. In nucleotides, the CDR3 is TGTGCCAGCAGTCCTTTTAGCGGGAGTGAGGGGGAGGATTCGCAGTATTTT.

At least ten counts were recorded for this clonotype. The chain has TRBV7-2 and TRBJ1-1, with D uncertain. Trimming shortened V by 4 bases and J by 8 bases, and 14 bases separated the two germline ends. Germline CDR1 and CDR2: SGHTA and FQGNSA. The CDR3 covers 13 residues. The CDR3 protein is CASSSGPLGEAFF. CDR3 in DNA: TGTGCCAGCAGCTCCGGACCACTCGGGGAAGCTTTCTTT.

The table lists this clonotype with many counts. The chain recombines TRBV5-1 with TRBJ1-2, with 9 bases identical to TRBD1. Germline loops: CDR1 SGHRS, CDR2 YFSETQ. The CDR3 is 14 residues long. Unmatched junction bases numbered 5, after V lost 4 bases and J lost 4 bases. The chain's CDR3 is CASSVGTGPYGYTF. The CDR3 bases are TGCGCCAGCAGCGTCGGGACAGGGCCCTATGGCTACACCTTC.

This clonotype appeared a few times. V usage is TRBV27 and J usage is TRBJ1-3; no reliable D call. V was pared by 5 bases and J by 3 bases, with 11 bases between. From germline, CDR1 is MNHEY and CDR2 SMNVEV (reference sequence). This CDR3 comprises 14 residues. CDR3 DNA: TGTGCCAGCAGTCTTAGCAGGAATGGAAACACCATATATTTT. Residues: CASSLSRNGNTIYF.

This clonotype has just a few counts. The chain links TRBV20-1 to TRBJ1-1; 8 bases line up with TRBD1. The CDR3 is 14 residues long. The V and J ends lost 3 bases and 0 bases, in that order; junction bases with no gene match: 3. The germline gives CDR1 DFQATT, CDR2 SNEGSKA (reference sequence). The CDR3 nucleotides are TGCAGTGCTAGCCCCAGGGGGCTGAACACTGAAGCTTTCTTT. It yields the protein CSASPRGLNTEAFF.

This clonotype was observed at least ten times. The V and J genes are TRBV30 and TRBJ1-6; D is unclear. V was cut by 0 bases and J by 12 bases, with 9 bases left in between. CDR1 and CDR2 from the germline V gene are GTSNPN and SVGIG (reference sequence). The CDR3 contains 12 residues. The CDR3 sequence: CAWSVVGRPLHF. CDR3 in DNA: TGTGCCTGGAGTGTAGTTGGTCGACCCCTCCACTTT.

This clonotype turned up a few times. CDR3 region: CASSQAPGGTGGSQETQYF. The CDR3 region has the DNA TGTGCCAGCAGCCAGGCACCCGGAGGGACAGGGGGATCGCAAGAGACCCAGTACTTC. V gene TRBV4-2 combines with J gene TRBJ2-5; TRBD1 matches 11 bases. V was clipped by 3 bases and J by 2 bases; unmatched bases: 14. This CDR3 region has 19 residues. Germline values: CDR1 LGHNA, CDR2 YNFKEQ.

This clonotype showed up many times. DNA for the CDR3: TGTGCCAGCAGTTTAGGGGCTAGCGGGGGATACAATGAGCAGTTCTTC. Protein product: CASSLGASGGYNEQFF. The chain has TRBV27 and TRBJ2-1; TRBD2 matches at 10 bases. The V gene end was trimmed by 2 bases and the J gene end by 4 bases; junction bases not matched to a gene: 5. This CDR3 is 16 amino acids long. Germline CDR1 MNHEY, CDR2 SMNVEV (reference sequence).

This clonotype was seen a handful of times. Here the CDR3 reads CASSGAGGGETQYF. In nucleotides, the CDR3 is TGTGCCAGCAGTGGCGCGGGTGGGGGAGAGACCCAGTACTTC. V is TRBV6-1 and J is TRBJ2-5; TRBD1 or TRBD2 may be the D gene (5 bases each). V was trimmed by 4 bases and J by 4 bases, leaving 13 bases between them. CDR1 MNHNS and CDR2 SASEGT come from the germline V gene. The CDR3 covers 14 residues.

This clonotype was recorded at least ten times. The rearrangement uses TRBV20-1 and TRBJ2-1, with TRBD2 as a possible D gene (7 bases). This CDR3 is 17 amino acids long. Trimming pared 6 bases from V and 4 bases from J, leaving 25 bases between. In germline, CDR1 is DFQATT, CDR2 SNEGSKA (reference sequence). In DNA, the CDR3 is TGCAGTGCCCAGGCCCGTGGGGGCGGGGGAAGATACAATGAGCAGTTCTTC. It yields the protein CSAQARGGGGRYNEQFF.